This T cell receptor beta chain stems from a study of T cells in Graves' hyperthyroidism and ophthalmopathy. The CDR3 spans 13 residues. V was shortened by 3 bases and J by 4 bases, with 8 bases between the two germline ends. RNA transcripts provided the source from which TCR beta CDR3 regions were amplified. During a first-round RT-PCR of the TCR CDR3, the HTBI primer set was used. TCRdb re-called the multiplex PCR reads through MiXCR, storing one row per CDR3 protein. Of a few hundred thousand distinct CDR3 sequences listed, roughly 16% are singletons. Study conclusions and caveats: Ophthalmopathy, which appeared later, was predicted by the model a median about 6 months before onset. Researchers found most expanded thyroid clonotypes above 0.001 in blood as well.

Ophthalmopathy patients showed a Clinical Activity Score of at least 3, NOSPECS grade of at least 4 and duration under 3 months. This clonotype was recorded many times. The antigen remains undetermined. The clonotype was recovered from a woman aged 40 to 50 with Graves' ophthalmopathy. V gene TRBV12-3 or TRBV12-4 combines with J gene TRBJ2-3, with no clear D. Sequenced sample: blood. The CDR3 reads CASSLLGSDTQYF. CDR3 DNA: TGTGCCAGCAGTTTGTTGGGGTCAGATACGCAGTATTTT.